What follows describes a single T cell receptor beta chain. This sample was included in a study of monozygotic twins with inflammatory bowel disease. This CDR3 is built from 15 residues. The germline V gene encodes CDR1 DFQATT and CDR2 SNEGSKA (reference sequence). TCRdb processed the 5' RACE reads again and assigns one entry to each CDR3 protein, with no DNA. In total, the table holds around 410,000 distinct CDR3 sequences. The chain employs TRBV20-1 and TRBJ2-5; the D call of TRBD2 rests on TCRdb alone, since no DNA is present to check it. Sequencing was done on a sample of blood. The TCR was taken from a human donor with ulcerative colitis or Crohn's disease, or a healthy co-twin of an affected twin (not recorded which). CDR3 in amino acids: CSASGTSGSYETQYF.